A selection of T cell receptor delta chains follows, all from one sample in a study of Vδ1+ human thymocytes. TCRdb redid clone calling on the multiplex PCR reads using CATT. The table has roughly 55,000 delta-chain clones, about 15% seen once; the top ten hold approximately 0.54%. The sequencing sample was made of Vdelta1+ gamma-delta thymocytes from the thymus. These receptors all stem from a boy younger than two who had congenital heart surgery. Each CDR3 is given with its conserved first and last residue. Fields, in order: D gene, clone size, V gene, J gene, CDR3 DNA, CDR3 protein. A D gene is named only where the DNA matches it firmly. Clone size is stated in some rows and not others, as once, few, many or a class when expanded.

d_gene: -
abundance: -
v_gene: TRDV1
j_gene: TRDJ1
CDR3nt: TGTGCTCTTTGGGAACAGAGGGTTGGCCTACGGTTATACGGCGGAGAACTCATCTTT
CDR3aa: CALWEQRVGLRLYGGELIF

d_gene: TRDD3
abundance: -
v_gene: TRDV1
j_gene: TRDJ1
CDR3nt: TGTGCTCTTGGGGAACTTTATCCCTTGGGTACTGGGGGATGGTACACCGATAAACTCATCTTT
CDR3aa: CALGELYPLGTGGWYTDKLIF

d_gene: TRDD3
abundance: -
v_gene: TRDV1
j_gene: TRDJ1
CDR3nt: TGTGCTCTTGGGGAACTAACTGGGGGATTGTACACCGATAAACTCATCTTT
CDR3aa: CALGELTGGLYTDKLIF

d_gene: -
abundance: few
v_gene: TRDV1
j_gene: TRDJ1
CDR3nt: TGTGCTCTTGGGGCCAACTCCCTCCACGGTGTAGGCACCGATAAACTCATCTTT
CDR3aa: CALGANSLHGVGTDKLIF

d_gene: TRDD3
abundance: many
v_gene: TRAV29/DV5
j_gene: TRDJ1
CDR3nt: TGTGCAGCAAGCCGGAAATACTGGGGGATGCTTTGGTACACCGATAAACTCATCTTT
CDR3aa: CAASRKYWGMLWYTDKLIF

d_gene: -
abundance: few
v_gene: TRDV1
j_gene: TRDJ1
CDR3nt: TGTGCTCTTGGGGAGTTTCCTACCCCCTGGGGGACCGTAATCGGGGAGCTATACACCGATAAACTCATCTTT
CDR3aa: CALGEFPTPWGTVIGELYTDKLIF

d_gene: TRDD3
abundance: -
v_gene: TRDV1
j_gene: TRDJ1
CDR3nt: TGTGCTCCTGGACAGCCTGGGGGATACAAACCGTACACCGATAAACTCATCTTT
CDR3aa: CAPGQPGGYKPYTDKLIF

d_gene: TRDD3
abundance: -
v_gene: TRDV1
j_gene: TRDJ1
CDR3nt: TGTGCTCTTGGGGAACTACTGCCTGGGGGATACTTGACCGATAAACTCATCTTT
CDR3aa: CALGELLPGGYLTDKLIF

d_gene: -
abundance: -
v_gene: TRDV1
j_gene: TRDJ1
CDR3nt: TGTGCTCTTGGGGAGGGATGCCCCGATAAACTCATCTTT
CDR3aa: CALGEGCPDKLIF

d_gene: TRDD3
abundance: -
v_gene: TRDV1
j_gene: TRDJ1
CDR3nt: TGTGCTCTTGGGGTCCGACTGGGGGACACCGATAAACTCATCTTT
CDR3aa: CALGVRLGDTDKLIF

d_gene: -
abundance: few
v_gene: TRDV1
j_gene: TRDJ1
CDR3nt: TGTGCTCTTGGGGGCCCTATTGGGGTGACCTTTCCGTACACCGATAAACTCATCTTT
CDR3aa: CALGGPIGVTFPYTDKLIF

d_gene: -
abundance: -
v_gene: TRDV1
j_gene: TRDJ1
CDR3nt: TGTGCTCTTGGGGGAACAAGGCCTTCCTCCAACTTCTGGGGGGCGTTCCGGGCCGATAAACTCATCTTT
CDR3aa: CALGGTRPSSNFWGAFRADKLIF

d_gene: TRDD3
abundance: -
v_gene: TRDV1
j_gene: TRDJ1
CDR3nt: TGTGCTCTTGGGGAACTAGCCCCCACTGGGGGATATGGGACCGATAAACTCATCTTT
CDR3aa: CALGELAPTGGYGTDKLIF

d_gene: -
abundance: few
v_gene: TRDV1
j_gene: TRDJ1
CDR3nt: TGTGCTCTTGGGGAACTCGGGACTCCCTGCGGGTCCGATAAACTCATCTTT
CDR3aa: CALGELGTPCGSDKLIF

d_gene: TRDD3
abundance: -
v_gene: TRDV1
j_gene: TRDJ1
CDR3nt: TGTGCTCTTGGGGAACTCCCTACCTCCCCTAACTGGGGGAACCACGCGGACACCGATAAACTCATCTTT
CDR3aa: CALGELPTSPNWGNHADTDKLIF

d_gene: TRDD3
abundance: few
v_gene: TRDV1
j_gene: TRDJ1
CDR3nt: TGTGCTCTTGGGAGGTACTGGGGGATACGGGACATAAAAGGGCATAAACTCATCTTT
CDR3aa: CALGRYWGIRDIKGHKLIF

d_gene: -
abundance: -
v_gene: TRDV1
j_gene: TRDJ1
CDR3nt: TGTGCTCTTGGTTTCTCCACCTGTCACACCGATAAACTCATCTTT
CDR3aa: CALGFSTCHTDKLIF

d_gene: TRDD3
abundance: -
v_gene: TRDV1
j_gene: TRDJ1
CDR3nt: TGTGCTCTTGGGGAACCCCCTCGAGACTGGGGGATAAACACCGATAAACTCATCTTT
CDR3aa: CALGEPPRDWGINTDKLIF

d_gene: TRDD3
abundance: few
v_gene: TRDV1
j_gene: TRDJ2
CDR3nt: TGTGCTCTTGGGGAACGTCTACGTGGCCTGGGGGAGGCTTTGACAGCACAACTCTTCTTT
CDR3aa: CALGERLRGLGEALTAQLFF

d_gene: -
abundance: few
v_gene: TRDV1
j_gene: TRDJ1
CDR3nt: TGTGCTCTTGGGGACATCTACACACCCAAGGGGGGTCGCCTGTACACCGATAAACTCATCTTT
CDR3aa: CALGDIYTPKGGRLYTDKLIF

d_gene: TRDD3
abundance: -
v_gene: TRDV1
j_gene: TRDJ1
CDR3nt: TGTGCTCTTGGGGACCCCCGACTTCGTTGGGGGATACGAATTAAGAGGTACACCGATAAACTCATCTTT
CDR3aa: CALGDPRLRWGIRIKRYTDKLIF

d_gene: -
abundance: -
v_gene: TRDV1
j_gene: TRDJ1
CDR3nt: TGTGCTCTTGGGGAACTAGTCTTTCCACCGCCTTCATGTTACACCGATAAACTCATCTTT
CDR3aa: CALGELVFPPPSCYTDKLIF

d_gene: TRDD3
abundance: -
v_gene: TRDV1
j_gene: TRDJ1
CDR3nt: TGTGCTCTTGGGAAATCATACTGGGGGATACTTTACACCGATAAACTCATCTTT
CDR3aa: CALGKSYWGILYTDKLIF

d_gene: TRDD3
abundance: -
v_gene: TRDV1
j_gene: TRDJ1
CDR3nt: TGTGCTCTTGGGGAAGGGCTTCCTCACCACCTCTACTGGGGGATACGCCGGGGAAGTCACACCGATAAACTCATCTTT
CDR3aa: CALGEGLPHHLYWGIRRGSHTDKLIF

d_gene: TRDD3
abundance: -
v_gene: TRDV1
j_gene: TRDJ1
CDR3nt: TGTGCTCTTGGGGAAGGGGTTCTTACTGGGGTCTTGACCAAACTCATCTTT
CDR3aa: CALGEGVLTGVLTKLIF

d_gene: -
abundance: -
v_gene: TRDV1
j_gene: TRDJ1
CDR3nt: TGTGCTCTTGGGGAACTCACTCCTCCGGGAGACACCGATACCCTCATCTTT
CDR3aa: CALGELTPPGDTDTLIF

d_gene: -
abundance: -
v_gene: TRDV1
j_gene: TRDJ1
CDR3nt: TGTGCTCTTGGCCGTCTAAAGGGGTCCGTCTCGGTGTCGACGCTCGATAAACTCATCTTT
CDR3aa: CALGRLKGSVSVSTLDKLIF

d_gene: -
abundance: -
v_gene: TRDV1
j_gene: TRDJ1
CDR3nt: TGTGCTCTTGGAAGGGACCAGACGTACACCGATAAACTCATCTTT
CDR3aa: CALGRDQTYTDKLIF

d_gene: TRDD2
abundance: few
v_gene: TRDV1
j_gene: TRDJ2
CDR3nt: TGTGCTCTTGGGGAACTGGGGACTTCCTACAGGTGGGGGGTCCTGACAGCACAACTCTTCTTT
CDR3aa: CALGELGTSYRWGVLTAQLFF

d_gene: -
abundance: -
v_gene: TRDV1
j_gene: TRDJ1
CDR3nt: TGTGCTCTTGGGGCCCGAAGGACGATCTACACCGATAAACTCATCTTT
CDR3aa: CALGARRTIYTDKLIF

d_gene: -
abundance: few
v_gene: TRDV1
j_gene: TRDJ1
CDR3nt: TGTGCTCTTGGGCCATATCAGGGGAAGGGGTCTTACACCGATAAACTCATCTTT
CDR3aa: CALGPYQGKGSYTDKLIF

d_gene: TRDD3
abundance: few
v_gene: TRDV1
j_gene: TRDJ1
CDR3nt: TGTGCTCTTGGGCTGTCGGCCTTCTTCAGGTACTGGGGGAGGAATAAACTCATCTTT
CDR3aa: CALGLSAFFRYWGRNKLIF

d_gene: -
abundance: few
v_gene: TRDV1
j_gene: TRDJ1
CDR3nt: TGTGCTCTTGGGAAAAGGTTTCCTCAGAAAGGGCGGCGTAACACCGATAAACTCATCTTT
CDR3aa: CALGKRFPQKGRRNTDKLIF

d_gene: -
abundance: -
v_gene: TRDV1
j_gene: TRDJ1
CDR3nt: TGTGCTCTTGGGGACCCCTGGGAAAGGGGGCTACAAAAACTCATCTTT
CDR3aa: CALGDPWERGLQKLIF

d_gene: TRDD3
abundance: few
v_gene: TRDV1
j_gene: TRDJ1
CDR3nt: TGTGCTCTTGGGGACCCCTGGTCTACCGCGCTCTACTGGGGGATACCGTACACCGATAAACTCATCTTT
CDR3aa: CALGDPWSTALYWGIPYTDKLIF

d_gene: TRDD3
abundance: -
v_gene: TRDV1
j_gene: TRDJ1
CDR3nt: TGTGCTCTTGGGGATTCCATCTGGGGGATATCGTACACCGATAAACTCATCTTT
CDR3aa: CALGDSIWGISYTDKLIF

d_gene: -
abundance: few
v_gene: TRDV1
j_gene: TRDJ1
CDR3nt: TGTGCTCTTGGGGAACCCCCTCCTACGTCTGAACTAACCGATAAACTCATCTTT
CDR3aa: CALGEPPPTSELTDKLIF

d_gene: TRDD3
abundance: few
v_gene: TRDV1
j_gene: TRDJ1
CDR3nt: TGTGCTCTTGGGGAACTTCCGGTAGACTGGGGGATACGGCAGCTCATCTTT
CDR3aa: CALGELPVDWGIRQLIF

d_gene: TRDD3
abundance: -
v_gene: TRDV1
j_gene: TRDJ1
CDR3nt: TGTGCTCTTGGGGAAGGTTTTTCCTACAGGGGATACGCCGATAAACTCATCTTT
CDR3aa: CALGEGFSYRGYADKLIF

d_gene: TRDD3
abundance: few
v_gene: TRDV1
j_gene: TRDJ1
CDR3nt: TGTGCTCTTGGGGCCTTACTGGGGGACACCGATAAACTCATCTTT
CDR3aa: CALGALLGDTDKLIF

d_gene: TRDD3
abundance: -
v_gene: TRDV1
j_gene: TRDJ1
CDR3nt: TGTGCTCTTGGGGAACTGACTAATAGGATACGACGGGTTAAGTACACCGATAAACTCATCTTT
CDR3aa: CALGELTNRIRRVKYTDKLIF

d_gene: TRDD3
abundance: -
v_gene: TRDV2
j_gene: TRDJ2
CDR3nt: TGTGCCTGTGACCCTCTTCCCCTACCTTTACTGGGGGATACGCCAAAAGCTTTGACAGCACAACTCTTCTTT
CDR3aa: CACDPLPLPLLGDTPKALTAQLFF

d_gene: -
abundance: few
v_gene: TRDV1
j_gene: TRDJ1
CDR3nt: TGTGCTCTTGGGGAACTCCCTTACGGGCCCTCGGTGTCGTTTGATAAACTCATCTTT
CDR3aa: CALGELPYGPSVSFDKLIF

d_gene: TRDD3
abundance: -
v_gene: TRDV1
j_gene: TRDJ1
CDR3nt: TGTGCTCTTGGGGAACTGGTGCGGGTTAATACTGGGGGACCGTACACCGATAAACTCATCTTT
CDR3aa: CALGELVRVNTGGPYTDKLIF

d_gene: -
abundance: -
v_gene: TRDV1
j_gene: TRDJ1
CDR3nt: TGTGCTCTTGGGGAACTAGTGTGGATTGGTTCACTCATCTTT
CDR3aa: CALGELVWIGSLIF

d_gene: TRDD3
abundance: -
v_gene: TRDV1
j_gene: TRDJ1
CDR3nt: TGTGCTCTTGGGGAACTGATTGGGGGATACCCCGATAAACTCATCTTT
CDR3aa: CALGELIGGYPDKLIF

d_gene: TRDD2
abundance: -
v_gene: TRDV1
j_gene: TRDJ1
CDR3nt: TGTGCCCTTGGGGAACCATCTCCCTTCCTACTCGGGGGATGGGGCACCGATAAACTCATCTTT
CDR3aa: CALGEPSPFLLGGWGTDKLIF